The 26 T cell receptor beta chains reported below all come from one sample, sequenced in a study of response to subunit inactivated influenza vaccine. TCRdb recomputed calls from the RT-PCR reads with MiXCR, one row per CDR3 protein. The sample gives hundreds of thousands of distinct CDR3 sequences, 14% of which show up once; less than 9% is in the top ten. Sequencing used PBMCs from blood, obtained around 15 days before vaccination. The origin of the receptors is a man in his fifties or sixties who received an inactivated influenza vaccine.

CDR3 sequence (DNA): TGCAGTGCTAGAAAGTTCCGGGGCACCCAAGAGACCCAGTACTTC. Translation gives CSARKFRGTQETQYF. The V gene is TRBV20-1, the J gene TRBJ2-5; D tentatively reads TRBD1 or TRBD2 (5 bases each). There are 15 residues in the CDR3. In germline, CDR1 is DFQATT, CDR2 SNEGSKA (reference sequence). V was pared by 2 bases and J by 1 base, with 14 bases between.

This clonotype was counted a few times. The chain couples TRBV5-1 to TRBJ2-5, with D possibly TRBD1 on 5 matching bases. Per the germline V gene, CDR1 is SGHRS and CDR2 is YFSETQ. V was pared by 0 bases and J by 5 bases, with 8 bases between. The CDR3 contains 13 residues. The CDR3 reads CASSLAHRETQYF. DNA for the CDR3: TGCGCCAGCAGCTTGGCTCACAGGGAGACCCAGTACTTC.

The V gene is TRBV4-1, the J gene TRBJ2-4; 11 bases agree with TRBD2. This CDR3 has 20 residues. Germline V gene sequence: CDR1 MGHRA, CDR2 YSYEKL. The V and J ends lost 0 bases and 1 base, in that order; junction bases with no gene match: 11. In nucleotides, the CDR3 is TGCGCCAGCAGCCAAGATTACGTAGCGGGAGGGCCTAGGGCCAAAAACATTCAGTACTTC. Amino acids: CASSQDYVAGGPRAKNIQYF.

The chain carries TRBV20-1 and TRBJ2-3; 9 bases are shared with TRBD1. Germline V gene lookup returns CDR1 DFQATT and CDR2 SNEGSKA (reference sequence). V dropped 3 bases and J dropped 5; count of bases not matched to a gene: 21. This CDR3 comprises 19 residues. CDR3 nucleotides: TGCAGTGCTAGGACAGCGGGACAGGGACCCCTAAATCTTGGAGATACGCAGTATTTT. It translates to CSARTAGQGPLNLGDTQYF.

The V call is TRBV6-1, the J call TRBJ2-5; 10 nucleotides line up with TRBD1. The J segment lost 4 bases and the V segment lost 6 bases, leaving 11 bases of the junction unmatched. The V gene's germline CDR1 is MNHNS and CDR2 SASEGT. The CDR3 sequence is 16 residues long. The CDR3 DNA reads TGTGCCAGCAGCAATCCACGGGACAGGGGTTCAGAGACCCAGTACTTC. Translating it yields CASSNPRDRGSETQYF.

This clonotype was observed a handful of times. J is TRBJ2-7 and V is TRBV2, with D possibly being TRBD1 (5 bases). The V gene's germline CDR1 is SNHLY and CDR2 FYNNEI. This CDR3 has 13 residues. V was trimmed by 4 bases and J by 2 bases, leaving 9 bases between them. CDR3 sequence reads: CASSGRVPYEQYF. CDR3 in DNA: TGTGCCAGCAGTGGCAGGGTGCCCTACGAGCAGTACTTC.

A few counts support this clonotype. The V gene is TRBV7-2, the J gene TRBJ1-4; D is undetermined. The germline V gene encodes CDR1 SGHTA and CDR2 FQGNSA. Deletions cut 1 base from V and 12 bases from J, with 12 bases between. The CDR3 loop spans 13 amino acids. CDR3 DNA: TGTGCCAGCAGCTTAGTGACTTCCGGCGAACTGTTTTTT. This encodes CASSLVTSGELFF.

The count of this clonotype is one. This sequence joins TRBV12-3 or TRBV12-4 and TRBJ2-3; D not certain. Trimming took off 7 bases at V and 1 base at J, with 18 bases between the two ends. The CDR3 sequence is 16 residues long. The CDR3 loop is CASKPDGPGGTDTQYF. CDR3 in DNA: TGTGCCAGCAAACCGGACGGCCCCGGCGGCACAGATACGCAGTATTTT.

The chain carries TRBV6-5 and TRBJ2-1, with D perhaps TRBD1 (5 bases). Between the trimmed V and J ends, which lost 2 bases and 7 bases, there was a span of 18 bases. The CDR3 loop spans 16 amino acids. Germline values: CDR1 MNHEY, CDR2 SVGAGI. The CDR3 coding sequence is TGTGCCAGCAGTTACGGGGCGTATCAAGTTGCAAATGAGCAGTTCTTC. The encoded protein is CASSYGAYQVANEQFF.

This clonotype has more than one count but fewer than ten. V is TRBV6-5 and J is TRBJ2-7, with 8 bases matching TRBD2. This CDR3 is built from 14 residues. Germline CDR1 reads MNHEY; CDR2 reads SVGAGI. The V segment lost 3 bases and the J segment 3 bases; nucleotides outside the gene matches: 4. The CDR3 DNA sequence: TGTGCCAGCAGTTATCGGGGGGGGCTCTACGAGCAGTACTTC. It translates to CASSYRGGLYEQYF.

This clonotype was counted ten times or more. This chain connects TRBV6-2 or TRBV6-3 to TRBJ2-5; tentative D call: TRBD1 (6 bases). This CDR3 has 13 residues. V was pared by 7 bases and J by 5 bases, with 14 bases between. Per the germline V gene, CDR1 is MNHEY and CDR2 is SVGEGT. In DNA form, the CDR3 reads TGTGCCAGCAAGACAGGAGCGCACGAGACCCAGTACTTC. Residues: CASKTGAHETQYF.

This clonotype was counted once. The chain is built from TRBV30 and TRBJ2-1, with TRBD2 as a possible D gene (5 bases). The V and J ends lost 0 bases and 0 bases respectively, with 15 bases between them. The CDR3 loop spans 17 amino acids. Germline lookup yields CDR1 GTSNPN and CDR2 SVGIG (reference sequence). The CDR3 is CAWSVLGGTSSYNEQFF. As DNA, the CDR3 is TGTGCCTGGAGTGTACTTGGAGGCACAAGCTCCTACAATGAGCAGTTCTTC.

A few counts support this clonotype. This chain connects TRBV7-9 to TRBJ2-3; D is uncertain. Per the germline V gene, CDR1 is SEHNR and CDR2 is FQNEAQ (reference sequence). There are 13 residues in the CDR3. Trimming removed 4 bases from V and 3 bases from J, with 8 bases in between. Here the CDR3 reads CASSSTPTDTQYF. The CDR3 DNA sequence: TGTGCCAGCAGCTCGACACCTACAGATACGCAGTATTTT.

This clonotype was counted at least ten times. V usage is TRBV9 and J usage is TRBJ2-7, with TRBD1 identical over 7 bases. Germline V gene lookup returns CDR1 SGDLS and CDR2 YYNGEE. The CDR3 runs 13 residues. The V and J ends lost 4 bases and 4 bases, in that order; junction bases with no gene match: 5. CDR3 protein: CASSPRTGYEQYF. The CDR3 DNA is TGTGCCAGCAGCCCCCGGACAGGTTACGAGCAGTACTTC.

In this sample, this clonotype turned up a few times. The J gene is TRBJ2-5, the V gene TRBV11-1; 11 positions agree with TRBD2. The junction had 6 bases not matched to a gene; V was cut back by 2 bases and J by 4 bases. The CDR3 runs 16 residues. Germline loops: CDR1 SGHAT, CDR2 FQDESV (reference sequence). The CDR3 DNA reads TGTGCCAGCAGCTTACTCGGACTAGCGGGTAGAGAGACCCAGTACTTC. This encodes CASSLLGLAGRETQYF.

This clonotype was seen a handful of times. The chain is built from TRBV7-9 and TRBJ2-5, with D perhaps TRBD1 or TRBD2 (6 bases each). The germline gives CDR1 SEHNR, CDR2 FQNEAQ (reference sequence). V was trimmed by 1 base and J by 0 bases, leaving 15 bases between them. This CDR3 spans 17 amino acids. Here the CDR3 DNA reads TGTGCCAGCAGCTTAGTGGAGGAGGGGGGAAACCAAGAGACCCAGTACTTC. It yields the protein CASSLVEEGGNQETQYF.

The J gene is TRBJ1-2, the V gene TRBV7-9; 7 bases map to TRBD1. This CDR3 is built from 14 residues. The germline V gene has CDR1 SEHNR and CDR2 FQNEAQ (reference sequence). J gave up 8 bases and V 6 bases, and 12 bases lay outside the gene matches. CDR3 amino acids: CASSLTGTDRGYTF. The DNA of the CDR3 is TGTGCCAGCAGTCTCACCGGGACAGATCGAGGCTACACCTTC.

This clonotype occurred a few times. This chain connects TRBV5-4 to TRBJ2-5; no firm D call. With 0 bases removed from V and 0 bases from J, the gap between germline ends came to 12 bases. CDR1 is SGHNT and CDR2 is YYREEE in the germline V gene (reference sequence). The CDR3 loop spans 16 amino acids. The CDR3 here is CASSLDWVGDQETQYF. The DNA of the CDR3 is TGTGCCAGCAGCTTGGATTGGGTAGGCGACCAAGAGACCCAGTACTTC.

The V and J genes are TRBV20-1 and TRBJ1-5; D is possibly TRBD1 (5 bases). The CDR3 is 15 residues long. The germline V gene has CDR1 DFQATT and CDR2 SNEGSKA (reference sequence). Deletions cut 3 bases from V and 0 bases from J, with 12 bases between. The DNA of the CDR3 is TGCAGTGCTAGGGCCCAGGGTATTAGCAATCAGCCCCAGCATTTT. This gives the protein CSARAQGISNQPQHF.

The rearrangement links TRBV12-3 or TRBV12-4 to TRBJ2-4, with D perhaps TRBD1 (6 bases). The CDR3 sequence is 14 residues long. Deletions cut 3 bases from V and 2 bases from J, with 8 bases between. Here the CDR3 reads CASSFTGPKNIQYF. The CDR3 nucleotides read TGTGCCAGCAGTTTTACAGGGCCCAAAAACATTCAGTACTTC.

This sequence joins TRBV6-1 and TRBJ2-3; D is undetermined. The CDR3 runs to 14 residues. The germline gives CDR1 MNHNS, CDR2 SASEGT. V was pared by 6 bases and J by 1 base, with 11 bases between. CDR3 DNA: TGTGCCAGCAGGTCCTATTCGGGCACAGATACGCAGTATTTT. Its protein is CASRSYSGTDTQYF.

CDR3 amino acids: CASSLEASPDTQYF. In nucleotides, the CDR3 is TGTGCCAGCAGCTTAGAAGCAAGCCCAGATACGCAGTATTTT. The chain employs TRBV7-2 and TRBJ2-3; D unresolved. V was clipped by 1 base and J by 4 bases, with 9 bases between them. This CDR3 has 14 amino acids. CDR1 SGHTA and CDR2 FQGNSA come from the germline V gene.

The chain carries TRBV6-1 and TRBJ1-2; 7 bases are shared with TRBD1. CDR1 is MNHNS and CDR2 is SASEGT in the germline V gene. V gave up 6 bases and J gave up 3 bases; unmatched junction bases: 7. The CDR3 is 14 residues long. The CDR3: CASSPTTGDYGYTF. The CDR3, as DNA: TGTGCCAGCAGCCCTACTACAGGGGACTATGGCTACACCTTC.

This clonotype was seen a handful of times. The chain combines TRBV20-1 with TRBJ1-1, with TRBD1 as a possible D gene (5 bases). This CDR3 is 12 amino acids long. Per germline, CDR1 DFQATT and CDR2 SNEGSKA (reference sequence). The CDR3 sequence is CSLREGLGEAFF. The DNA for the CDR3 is TGCAGCCTGCGTGAGGGGCTTGGTGAAGCTTTCTTT.

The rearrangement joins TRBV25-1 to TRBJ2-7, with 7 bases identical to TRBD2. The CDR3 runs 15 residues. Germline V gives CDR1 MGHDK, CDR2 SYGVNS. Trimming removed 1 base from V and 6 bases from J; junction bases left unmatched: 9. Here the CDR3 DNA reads TGTGCCAGCAGTGAATCCCTCGTGGGAGGGAGCGAGCAGTACTTC. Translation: CASSESLVGGSEQYF.

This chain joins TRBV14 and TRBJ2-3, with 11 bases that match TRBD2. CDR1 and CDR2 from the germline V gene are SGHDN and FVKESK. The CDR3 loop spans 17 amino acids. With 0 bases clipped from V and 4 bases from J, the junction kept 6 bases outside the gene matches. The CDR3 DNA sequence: TGTGCCAGCAGCCAAGATTGGGCTAGCGGGAGGTCAGATACGCAGTATTTT. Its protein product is CASSQDWASGRSDTQYF.